This T cell receptor (beta chain) emerged from a study of blood T cell repertoires in COVID-19. The wider study: Researchers got acute and convalescent COVID-19 samples from the United States, Italy and Spain. T cells, B-cell-depleted T cells, or PBMCs provided the cDNA or gDNA that served as material.

Source study methods: Reference gene primer amplification gave estimated nucleated cell counts. Profiled with immunoSEQ multiplex PCR; TCRdb holds only in-frame clones, not every one. For V, J and clone size, that table is used; D and trimming come from the DNA. The table includes some 150,000 clones, roughly 86% detected once. The germline V gene has CDR1 LNHDA and CDR2 SQIVND (reference sequence). V gave up 9 bases and J gave up 4 bases; unmatched junction bases: 10. The CDR3 contains 14 residues. This sequence joins TRBV19 and TRBJ1-2; 8 bases fit TRBD1. The sequenced sample was peripheral blood. The TCR comes from a man aged 40-49 years who had recovered from COVID-19. CDR3 residues: CASGDPGQGYGYTF. The CDR3 coding sequence is TGTGCCAGCGGAGATCCCGGACAGGGCTATGGCTACACCTTC.